The 14 T cell receptor beta chains given below trace back to one sample, sequenced in a study of blood T cell repertoires in COVID-19. TCRdb keeps only in-frame clones here, not all; method: immunoSEQ multiplex PCR. Here the sample spans some 330,000 clones, around 92% being singletons. The sample comprised peripheral blood. The receptor source for this set is a young woman with COVID-19, enrolled during active disease.

This chain joins TRBV29-1 and TRBJ2-1, with TRBD2 matching over 12 bases. Germline loops: CDR1 SQVTM, CDR2 ANQGSEA. The CDR3 runs 14 residues. The V and J ends lost 7 bases and 7 bases, in that order; junction bases with no gene match: 8. For the CDR3, the DNA is TGCAGCGCGACTAGCGGGGGCATGATTAATGAGCAGTTCTTC. Protein sequence: CSATSGGMINEQFF.

The rearrangement joins TRBV30 to TRBJ2-3, with TRBD1 identical over 10 bases. The CDR3 loop spans 13 amino acids. Germline loops: CDR1 GTSNPN, CDR2 SVGIG (reference sequence). Germline trimming cut 5 bases from V and 6 bases from J; bases unmatched to any gene: 5. CDR3 nucleotide sequence: TGTGCCTGGCTGGGACAGGGGATCGATACGCAGTATTTT. Its protein is CAWLGQGIDTQYF.

Points on this clone: Other DNA sequences of this sample code for an identical CDR3. The CDR3 spells CASSLAGNEQFF. The CDR3 DNA follows: TGCGCCAGCAGCTTGGCAGGGAACGAGCAGTTCTTC. The rearrangement joins TRBV5-1 to TRBJ2-1; TRBD1 might be the D (5 bases). The CDR3 covers 12 residues. Germline assignment: CDR1 SGHRS and CDR2 YFSETQ. Trimming left V 0 bases short and J 10 bases short, with 8 bases between.

The chain has TRBV7-9 and TRBJ2-2, with a weak D call TRBD1 (7 bases). The CDR3 is 14 residues long. Germline CDR1 SEHNR, CDR2 FQNEAQ (reference sequence). V was clipped by 5 bases and J by 5 bases, with 12 bases between them. The CDR3 region has the DNA TGTGCCAGCAGCCCGACAGGGAGGACCGGGGAGCTGTTTTTT. Protein product: CASSPTGRTGELFF. Combining the CDR3 with reference TRBV7-9 and TRBJ2-2 gives the whole variable domain DTGVSQNPRHKITKRGQNVTFRCDPISEHNRLYWYRQTLGQGPEFLTYFQNEAQLEKSRLLSDRFSAERPKGSFSTLEIQRTEQGDSAMYLCASSPTGRTGELFFGEGSRLTVL.

J is TRBJ1-4 and V is TRBV9; possible D gene TRBD1, 5 bases. Germline CDR1 SGDLS, CDR2 YYNGEE. CDR3 length: 13 residues. V lost 3 bases to trimming and J lost 7 bases, with 10 bases between them. The CDR3 DNA reads as TGTGCCAGCAGCGCAGGGTTGGGTGAAAAACTGTTTTTT. Its translation is CASSAGLGEKLFF.

The chain is built from TRBV5-5 and TRBJ1-1; D gene ambiguous. Germline V gene lookup returns CDR1 SGHKS and CDR2 YYEKEE (reference sequence). Trimming shortened V by 3 bases and J by 6 bases, and 12 bases separated the two germline ends. This CDR3 spans 13 amino acids. The CDR3 sequence: CASSSSRVAEAFF. CDR3 sequence (DNA): TGTGCCAGCAGCTCCTCTCGGGTGGCTGAAGCTTTCTTT.

This rearrangement joins TRBV3-1 (or the pseudogene TRBV3-2) to TRBJ1-1, with D unresolved. This CDR3 comprises 14 residues. Germline values: CDR1 LGHDT, CDR2 YNNKEL (reference sequence). V was shortened by 2 bases and J by 2 bases, with 9 bases between the two germline ends. CDR3 sequence (DNA): TGTGCCAGCAGCCAATTTACTAGAAACACTGAAGCTTTCTTT. Amino acids: CASSQFTRNTEAFF.

The rearrangement links TRBV6-5 to TRBJ2-7, with 7 bases aligning to TRBD2. The CDR3 sequence is 15 residues long. With 7 bases clipped from V and 2 bases from J, the junction kept 11 bases outside the gene matches. Germline lookup yields CDR1 MNHEY and CDR2 SVGAGI. The CDR3: CASKSAGLSTYEQYV. CDR3 coding DNA: TGTGCCAGCAAGTCAGCGGGACTTTCTACCTACGAGCAGTACGTC.

This rearrangement joins TRBV4-2 to TRBJ2-6; TRBD1 matches 12 bases. The CDR3 loop spans 15 amino acids. The junction had 7 bases not matched to a gene; V was cut back by 1 base and J by 15 bases. CDR1 is LGHNA, CDR2 YNFKEQ, per germline. This chain's CDR3 is CASSQVGTGGSGLTF. The DNA for the CDR3 is TGTGCCAGCAGCCAAGTGGGGACAGGGGGCTCGGGCCTGACTTTC.

The chain carries TRBV13 and TRBJ2-3; 8 nucleotides line up with TRBD1. J gave up 11 bases and V 5 bases, and 6 bases lay outside the gene matches. The germline CDR1 and CDR2 sequences are PRHDT and FYEKMQ (reference sequence). CDR3 length: 12 residues. CDR3 in DNA: TGTGCCAGCAGCCCTGGACAGGGCGGGCAGTATTTT. Translation gives CASSPGQGGQYF.

The CDR3 DNA reads TGTGCCAGCAGCTTATATCCCGGCTCTGGAAACACCATATATTTT. It is translated as CASSLYPGSGNTIYF. V and J are TRBV11-2 and TRBJ1-3; no firm D call. The V gene lost 2 bases and the J gene lost 0 bases, with 8 bases spanning the gap. The germline V gene encodes CDR1 SGHAT and CDR2 FQNNGV. This CDR3 comprises 15 residues.

The CDR3, as DNA: TGTGCCAGCAGCTTGGTACTAGCGGAAAAAACCTACGAGCAGTACGTC. It yields the protein CASSLVLAEKTYEQYV. V usage is TRBV5-6 and J usage is TRBJ2-7, with 8 bases identical to TRBD2. Per germline, CDR1 SGHDT and CDR2 YYEEEE. This CDR3 comprises 16 residues. The J segment lost 2 bases and the V segment lost 0 bases, leaving 7 bases of the junction unmatched.

V gene TRBV29-1 combines with J gene TRBJ2-1; 9 nucleotides agree with TRBD1. J was trimmed by 7 bases and V by 6 bases; bases with no gene match: 7. Germline loops: CDR1 SQVTM, CDR2 ANQGSEA. This CDR3 contains 13 residues. The CDR3 is CSVGTGIANEQFF. The CDR3 DNA reads TGCAGCGTAGGGACAGGGATTGCAAATGAGCAGTTCTTC.

Details on this clone: One end of the junction does not line up with germline, which may come from a read error. The genes are TRBV7-7 and TRBJ2-1; the match to TRBD1 covers 7 bases. The CDR3 consists of 14 residues. The germline gives CDR1 SSHAT, CDR2 FNYEAQ (reference sequence). The CDR3: CASSLMQGDNEQFF. The CDR3 DNA is TGTGCTAGCAGCTTGATGCAGGGGGACAATGAGCAGTTCTTC. Complete variable domain (other parts from reference TRBV7-7 and TRBJ2-1): GAGVSQSPRYKVTKRGQDVTLRCDPISSHATLYWYQQALGQGPEFLTYFNYEAQPDKSGLPSDRFSAERPEGSISTLTIQRTEQRDSAMYRCASSLMQGDNEQFFGPGTRLTVL.